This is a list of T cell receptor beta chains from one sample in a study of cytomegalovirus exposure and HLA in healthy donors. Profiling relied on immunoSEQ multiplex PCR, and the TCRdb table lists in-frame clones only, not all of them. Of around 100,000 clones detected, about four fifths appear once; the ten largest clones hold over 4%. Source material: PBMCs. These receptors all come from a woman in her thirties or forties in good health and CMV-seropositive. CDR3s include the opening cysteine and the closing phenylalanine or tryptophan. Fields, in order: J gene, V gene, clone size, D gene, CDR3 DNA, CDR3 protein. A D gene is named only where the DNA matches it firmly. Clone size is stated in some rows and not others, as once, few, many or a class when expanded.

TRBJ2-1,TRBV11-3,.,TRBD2,TGTGCCAGCAGCCCCCGGGGGAGGGACCAGGACGACAATGAGCAGTTCTTC,CASSPRGRDQDDNEQFF
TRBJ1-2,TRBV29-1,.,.,TGCAGCGCCCCCGAGGTAGATGGCTACACCTTC,CSAPEVDGYTF
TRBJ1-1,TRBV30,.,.,TGTGCCTGGAGTGTACGGGGGGAAGCTTTCTTT,CAWSVRGEAFF
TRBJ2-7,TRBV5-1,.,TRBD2,TGCGCCAGCAGCTTGGACGGGAGGCGGGGCGAGCAGTACTTC,CASSLDGRRGEQYF
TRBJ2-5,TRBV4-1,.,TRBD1,TGCGCCAGCAGCCAAGCGGGACAGGGGGGTGAGACCCAGTACTTC,CASSQAGQGGETQYF
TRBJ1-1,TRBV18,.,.,TGTGCCAGCTCACCAAAATGGAACAGGGTTACTGAAGCTTTCTTT,CASSPKWNRVTEAFF
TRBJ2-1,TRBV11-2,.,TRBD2,TGTGCCAGCAGCACCGAACTAGCGGGAGCTATGTACTATGAGCAGTTCTTC,CASSTELAGAMYYEQFF
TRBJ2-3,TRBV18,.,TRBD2,TGTGCCAGCTCACCACGCCTAGCGGTTAGCACAGATACGCAGTATTTT,CASSPRLAVSTDTQYF
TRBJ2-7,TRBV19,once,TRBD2,TGTGCCAGTAGCTCCGGGACTAGCGGGAGTAGAATACTGTTC,CASSSGTSGSRILF
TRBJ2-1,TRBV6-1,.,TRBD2,TGTGCCAGCAGTGAAGTGGTAACTAGCGGGAGGGCCTGGGAGTTCTTC,CASSEVVTSGRAWEFF
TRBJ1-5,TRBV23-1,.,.,TGCGCCAGCAGTCAAACACAGGGAGAGGATCGCCCCCAGCATTTT,CASSQTQGEDRPQHF
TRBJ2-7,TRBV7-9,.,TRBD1,TGTGCCAGCAGCTTAGGGACAGGGGACTCCTACGAGCAGTACTTC,CASSLGTGDSYEQYF
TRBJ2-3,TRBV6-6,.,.,TGTGCCAGCAGTTATAGTGGGGGAGGAGGTGCAGATACGCAGTATTTT,CASSYSGGGGADTQYF
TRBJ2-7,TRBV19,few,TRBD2,TGTGCCAGTAGTATGGGGCTTAGCGGGTTTGAGCAGTACTTC,CASSMGLSGFEQYF
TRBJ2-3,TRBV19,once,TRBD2,TGTGCCAGTAGTAACTTAGCGGGAGGAAGCACAGATACGCAGTATTTT,CASSNLAGGSTDTQYF
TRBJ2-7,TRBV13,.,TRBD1,TGTGCCAGCAGCTGGGACAGGGCCCCCGAGCAGTACTTC,CASSWDRAPEQYF
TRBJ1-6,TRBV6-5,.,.,TGTGCCAGCACCCAGGGTAGGGGTTCACCCCTCCACTTT,CASTQGRGSPLHF
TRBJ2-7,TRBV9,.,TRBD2,TGTGCCAGCAGCCCGGGACTAGCGCGGGAGCAGTACTTC,CASSPGLAREQYF
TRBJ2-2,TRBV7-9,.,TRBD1,TGTGCCAGCAGCTCCGGGGGACAGGGGAACACCGGGGAGCTGTTTTTT,CASSSGGQGNTGELFF
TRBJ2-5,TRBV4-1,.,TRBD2,TGCGCCAGCAGCCAAGTAGGACTAGCGGGAATGGAGACCCAGTACTTC,CASSQVGLAGMETQYF
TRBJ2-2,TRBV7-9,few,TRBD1,TGTGCCAGCAGCCGACAGGGCAGTCGGGAGCTGTTTTTT,CASSRQGSRELFF
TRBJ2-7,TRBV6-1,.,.,TGTGCCAGCAGTGACCCTGGGCTTGAGCAGTACTTC,CASSDPGLEQYF
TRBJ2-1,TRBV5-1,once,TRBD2,TGCGCCAGCGGCGGGGCGGGAGGCTACAATGAGCAGTTCTTC,CASGGAGGYNEQFF
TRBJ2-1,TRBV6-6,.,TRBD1,TGTGCCAGCAGCACCGGACAGGGCTCCTACAATGAGCAGTTCTTC,CASSTGQGSYNEQFF
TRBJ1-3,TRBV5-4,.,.,TGTGCCAGCAGCCGCGGGGACGACGGCTCTGGAAACACCATATATTTT,CASSRGDDGSGNTIYF
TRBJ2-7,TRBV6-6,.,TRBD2,TGTGCCAGCAGTTATGAGGGACTAGCCTACGAGCAGTACTTC,CASSYEGLAYEQYF
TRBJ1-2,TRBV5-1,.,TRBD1,TGCGCCAGCAGCTTGGTCCGGACAGGGGGCATTTCCCCGGATGGCTACACCTTC,CASSLVRTGGISPDGYTF
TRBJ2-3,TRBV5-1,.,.,TGCGCCAGCACACTCGGCCCACCGGGTACGCAGTATTTT,CASTLGPPGTQYF
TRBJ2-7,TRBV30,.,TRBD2,TGTGCCTGGAGTCTGGATCTCGGGACTAGCGGGAGAGTCAACGAGCAGTACTTC,CAWSLDLGTSGRVNEQYF
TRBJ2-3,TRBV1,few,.,TGCACCAGCAGACCTAGCGGGAGGGGATCGGATACGCAGTATTTT,CTSRPSGRGSDTQYF
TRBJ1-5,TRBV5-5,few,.,TGTGCCAGCAGCTTGGACGGGTATAGCAATCAGCCCCAGCATTTT,CASSLDGYSNQPQHF
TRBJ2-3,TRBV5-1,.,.,TGCGCCAGCAGGAGAGGTCCGGTCGCAGATACGCAGTATTTT,CASRRGPVADTQYF
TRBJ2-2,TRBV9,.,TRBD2,TGTGCCAGCAGCGTAGTGCCGGGAGGGGTTACCGGGGAGCTGTTTTTT,CASSVVPGGVTGELFF
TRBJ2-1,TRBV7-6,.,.,TGTGCCAGCAGCTTAGCGGAGCAATACAATGAGCAGTTCTTC,CASSLAEQYNEQFF
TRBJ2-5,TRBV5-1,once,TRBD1,TGCGCCAGCAGCGCTCCGGACAGGGGGCCCCAAGAGACCCAGTACTTC,CASSAPDRGPQETQYF
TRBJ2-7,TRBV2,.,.,TGTGCCAGCGACGACTCTGAAGTGATCTCCTACGAGCAGTACTTC,CASDDSEVISYEQYF
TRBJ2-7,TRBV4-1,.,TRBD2,TGCGCCAGCAGCCAATCGCGACTAGCGGGCTACGAGCAGTACTTC,CASSQSRLAGYEQYF
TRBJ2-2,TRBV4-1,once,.,TGCGCCAGCAGATCCTCCAGGAACGGGGAGCTGTTTTTT,CASRSSRNGELFF
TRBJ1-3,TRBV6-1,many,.,TGTGCCAGCAGTGAAGTGGGGGGTACTGGAAACACCATATATTTT,CASSEVGGTGNTIYF
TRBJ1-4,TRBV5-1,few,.,TGCGCCAGCAGCTTGATGGCAGGGTGGGGTCCTAATGAAAAACTGTTTTTT,CASSLMAGWGPNEKLFF
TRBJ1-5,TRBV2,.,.,TGTGCCAGCAGTGAAGCAGGCTCGGTCGCGGGACTCCCTTGGAGCAATCAGCCCCAGCATTTT,CASSEAGSVAGLPWSNQPQHF
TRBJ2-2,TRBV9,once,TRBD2,TGTGCCAGCAGCGTCCCGGGACTAGCGCCAGACACCGGGGAGCTGTTTTTT,CASSVPGLAPDTGELFF
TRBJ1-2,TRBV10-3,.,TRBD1,TGTGCCATCAGTGTGGACAGGGGGGATGGCTACACCTTC,CAISVDRGDGYTF
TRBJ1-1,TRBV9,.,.,TGTGCCAGCAGCGCCTCAGGGAAAGGCACTGAAGCTTTCTTT,CASSASGKGTEAFF
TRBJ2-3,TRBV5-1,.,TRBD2,TGCGCCAGCAGCTTGGTTTACGGACTAGCGTTTAAGCCAGATACGCAGTATTTT,CASSLVYGLAFKPDTQYF
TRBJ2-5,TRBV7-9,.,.,TGTGCCAGCGGCTTGACAGAGCAAGAGACCCAGTACTTC,CASGLTEQETQYF
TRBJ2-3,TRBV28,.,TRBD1,TGTGCCAGCAGTTTCTTCGGGACAGGGTTCACAGATACGCAGTATTTT,CASSFFGTGFTDTQYF